This is a list of T cell receptor beta chains from one sample in a study of CD8+ T cells in alopecia areata. Method: immunoSEQ multiplex PCR; TCRdb's copy keeps in-frame clones and lacks some. The sample comprises 160,000 or so clones, around 50% of which are singletons, and 19% rests with the top ten. The sequencing used CD8+ T cells sorted from blood, collected at week 0. These receptors all stem from a human donor with alopecia areata. Each CDR3 is given with its conserved first and last residue. The D gene is left open where the match is weak. Some rows have no size entry. The others give once, few or many, or a class for an expanded clone.

d_call	clone_size	v_call	j_call	cdr3_aa	cdr3_nt
TRBD1	NA	TRBV13	TRBJ1-1	CASSPQGITEAFF	TGTGCCAGCAGCCCACAGGGGATCACTGAAGCTTTCTTT
TRBD1	few	TRBV7-2	TRBJ1-1	CASSTGQGARTEAFF	TGTGCCAGCAGCACCGGACAGGGGGCAAGGACTGAAGCTTTCTTT
NA	NA	TRBV25-1	TRBJ2-3	CASSEGDGDTQYF	TGTGCCAGCAGTGAGGGGGACGGAGATACGCAGTATTTT
NA	NA	TRBV29-1	TRBJ1-2	CSVPGGYGYTF	TGCAGCGTTCCGGGTGGCTATGGCTACACCTTC
NA	few	TRBV9	TRBJ1-1	CASSEGGNTEAFF	TGTGCCAGCAGCGAGGGAGGGAACACTGAAGCTTTCTTT
NA	NA	TRBV29-1	TRBJ1-1	CSVESGSVGRTEAFF	TGCAGCGTTGAATCGGGGTCGGTGGGGAGAACTGAAGCTTTCTTT
NA	few	TRBV25-1	TRBJ2-1	CASSGRGDEQFF	TGTGCCAGCAGTGGGCGAGGGGATGAGCAGTTCTTC
TRBD1	NA	TRBV19	TRBJ1-1	CASSLGQGQSNTEAFF	TGTGCCAGTAGCCTTGGACAGGGGCAATCCAACACTGAAGCTTTCTTT
TRBD1	few	TRBV29-1	TRBJ1-1	CSVETGMNTEAFF	TGCAGCGTTGAGACAGGGATGAACACTGAAGCTTTCTTT
NA	NA	TRBV6-5	TRBJ1-2	CASSYGFNYGYTF	TGTGCCAGCAGTTACGGCTTTAACTATGGCTACACCTTC
NA	NA	TRBV10-2	TRBJ1-1	CASSEGRGSEAFF	TGCGCCAGCAGTGAGGGCAGGGGCTCTGAAGCTTTCTTT
TRBD1	NA	TRBV6-1	TRBJ2-1	CASAWGQGNEQFF	TGTGCTTCAGCGTGGGGACAGGGCAATGAGCAGTTCTTC
NA	NA	TRBV5-4	TRBJ1-1	CASSLGSNTEAFF	TGTGCCAGCAGCTTGGGGAGCAACACTGAAGCTTTCTTT
NA	few	TRBV29-1	TRBJ2-2	CSVETAGRNTGELFF	TGCAGCGTTGAAACGGCAGGCCGGAACACCGGGGAGCTGTTTTTT
NA	NA	TRBV7-9	TRBJ1-6	CASSLEGSPLHF	TGTGCCAGCAGCTTAGAAGGATCACCCCTCCACTTT
NA	NA	TRBV30	TRBJ2-3	CAYHAGGPTDTQYF	TGTGCCTACCATGCGGGTGGGCCCACAGATACGCAGTATTTT
NA	NA	TRBV29-1	TRBJ1-2	CSASRSYGYTF	TGCAGCGCTTCTAGGAGCTATGGCTACACCTTC
NA	few	TRBV29-1	TRBJ1-2	CSVTGGNNYGYTF	TGCAGCGTTACCGGGGGCAACAACTATGGCTACACCTTC
NA	NA	TRBV5-1	TRBJ2-3	CASSPRALTDTQYF	TGCGCCAGCAGCCCTAGGGCCCTCACAGATACGCAGTATTTT
NA	NA	TRBV14	TRBJ1-2	CASSQDRGPYGYTF	TGTGCCAGCAGCCAAGATCGGGGACCTTATGGCTACACCTTC
NA	NA	TRBV7-2	TRBJ2-3	CASSLHVGGTDTQYF	TGTGCCAGCAGCTTACACGTGGGCGGCACAGATACGCAGTATTTT
NA	few	TRBV29-1	TRBJ2-5	CSVAGGSQETQYF	TGCAGCGTTGCGGGCGGATCCCAAGAGACCCAGTACTTC
NA	NA	TRBV5-6	TRBJ2-6	CASSPVTGANVLTF	TGTGCCAGCAGCCCGGTGACTGGGGCCAACGTCCTGACTTTC
NA	NA	TRBV27	TRBJ2-3	CASSLILARGSGTDTQYF	TGTGCCAGCAGTTTAATCCTAGCCCGGGGTTCTGGCACAGATACGCAGTATTTT
NA	NA	TRBV5-1	TRBJ2-7	CASSLDPDGEQYF	TGCGCCAGCAGCTTGGATCCTGACGGCGAGCAGTACTTC
NA	NA	TRBV29-1	TRBJ1-2	CSVLRTPRGAYGYTF	TGCAGCGTCCTGAGAACCCCTCGGGGAGCCTATGGCTACACCTTC
NA	NA	TRBV9	TRBJ1-1	CASSVPQGTEAFF	TGTGCCAGCAGCGTCCCCCAGGGAACTGAAGCTTTCTTT
NA	once	TRBV30	TRBJ1-1	CAWSIGLQTEAFF	TGTGCCTGGAGTATAGGATTGCAGACTGAAGCTTTCTTT
NA	few	TRBV2	TRBJ1-4	CASRDIRGKEKLFF	TGTGCCAGCAGAGATATTAGGGGGAAAGAAAAACTGTTTTTT
NA	many	TRBV2	TRBJ2-1	CASSRDLDNYNEQFF	TGTGCCAGCAGCCGGGACTTAGACAACTACAATGAGCAGTTCTTC
NA	NA	TRBV5-6	TRBJ2-1	CASSLRLVGSYNEQFF	TGTGCCAGCAGCTTGAGGCTCGTCGGCTCCTACAATGAGCAGTTCTTC
NA	NA	TRBV30	TRBJ1-1	CAWSTENTEAFF	TGTGCCTGGAGTACTGAAAACACTGAAGCTTTCTTT
NA	NA	TRBV29-1	TRBJ1-1	CSVVPTNTEAFF	TGCAGCGTGGTCCCAACGAACACTGAAGCTTTCTTT
TRBD1	NA	TRBV4-1	TRBJ2-7	CASSQDPPTGEFYEQYF	TGCGCCAGCAGCCAAGATCCCCCGACAGGGGAGTTCTACGAGCAGTACTTC
NA	NA	TRBV30	TRBJ2-7	CAWSDTYEQYF	TGTGCCTGGAGTGACACCTACGAGCAGTACTTC
TRBD2	NA	TRBV30	TRBJ2-2	CASDGEGTGELFF	TGTGCCTCTGATGGGGAGGGAACCGGGGAGCTGTTTTTT
NA	few	TRBV19	TRBJ2-3	CASRPTSTDTQYF	TGTGCCAGCCGCCCCACTAGCACAGATACGCAGTATTTT
TRBD1	few	TRBV5-1	TRBJ2-2	CASSSSGTGFTGELFF	TGCGCCAGCAGCTCATCCGGGACAGGGTTTACCGGGGAGCTGTTTTTT
NA	NA	TRBV29-1	TRBJ1-2	CSVPHRKGYGYTF	TGCAGCGTTCCCCACAGGAAGGGCTATGGCTACACCTTC
NA	NA	TRBV18	TRBJ1-6	CASSPPMSGSPLHF	TGTGCCAGCTCACCACCGATGAGTGGTTCACCCCTCCACTTT
NA	few	TRBV12-5	TRBJ2-3	CASGLPTSIAQYF	TGTGCTAGTGGTTTGCCGACTAGTATCGCGCAGTATTTT